The clone carrying this T cell receptor (beta chain) appeared a single time. The antigen is not known. This record comes from a study of PD-1 blockade in classical Hodgkin lymphoma. Study conclusions and caveats: The authors have not defined what causes the repertoire differences, possibly disease activity or prior therapy.

The method was immunoSEQ multiplex PCR; TCRdb's version includes in-frame clones alone and lacks a portion of them. The data contain 4,000 to 6,000 clones, approximately 92% of them seen just once; the ten biggest clones take up under 15%. Time point here: newly diagnosed, previously untreated cHL patient sample. After PBMCs were thawed, their CD8+ T cells were isolated by magnetic negative selection. Untreated, newly diagnosed classical Hodgkin lymphoma PBMCs were used for comparison. The receptor was isolated from a human donor with classical Hodgkin lymphoma. The specimen was CD8+ T cells from blood.

The CDR3 DNA reads as TGCAGCGTTCGAGGTATCTCTGGGGCCAACGTCCTGACTTTC. Translated, it gives CSVRGISGANVLTF. The chain carries TRBV29-1 and TRBJ2-6; D ambiguous. This CDR3 spans 14 amino acids. CDR1 is SQVTM, CDR2 ANQGSEA, per germline. V lost 5 bases and J lost 0, with 8 bases in between. Filled out from reference TRBV29-1 and TRBJ2-6, the complete variable domain reads SAVISQKPSRDICQRGTSLTIQCQVDSQVTMMFWYRQQPGQSLTLIATANQGSEATYESGFVIDKFPISRPNLTFSTLTVSNMSPEDSSIYLCSVRGISGANVLTFGAGSRLTVL.